This record looks at one T cell receptor beta chain sequence and its context. TCRdb redid the calling of the reads with MiXCR, one entry per CDR3 protein. The top ten hold more than 20% of the sample, which has almost 550,000 distinct CDR3 sequences, 16% seen once. The record originates from a study of T cell repertoires in cytomegalovirus infection. Study-wide background: Matching HLA type and CMV infection were both indicated by public TCR beta signatures.

Germline loops: CDR1 SGDLS, CDR2 YYNGEE. This CDR3 is 14 amino acids long. V was clipped by 3 bases and J by 5 bases; unmatched bases: 6. The sequence was obtained from a human donor in good health (CMV status not recorded). Some clones in this sample may be carry-over from other donors' samples. The sample taken for sequencing was CD8+ T cells from PBMCs. The rearrangement links TRBV9 to TRBJ2-7; the match to TRBD2 covers 9 bases. CDR3 region: CASSAPGLAHEQYF. The CDR3 DNA is TGTGCCAGCAGCGCCCCGGGACTAGCCCACGAGCAGTACTTC.